This is a list of T cell receptor beta chains from one sample in a study of graft-versus-host responses after intestinal transplantation. Antigens for these TCRs are unknown. Assay used: immunoSEQ multiplex PCR; TCRdb lists only in-frame clones, some missing. The table includes over 100,000 clones, 90% to 95% detected once. Specimen: unstimulated CD4+ T cells sorted from spleen or lymph node cells, collected before intestinal transplant. The receptors here all came from a human donor who received an intestinal transplant. Each CDR3 is given with its conserved first and last residue. D genes are given only for firm matches. Where a row states a size, it is once, few, many or the class of an expanded clone; other rows omit it.

J	V	size	D	DNA	CDR3
TRBJ2-6	TRBV5-1	-	-	TGCGCCAGCCACACAAGGCCTGGGGCCAACGTCCTGACTTTC	CASHTRPGANVLTF
TRBJ1-2	TRBV28	-	-	TGTGCCAGCAGCGGGGGGAACTATGGCTACACCTTC	CASSGGNYGYTF
TRBJ2-1	TRBV28	-	-	TGTGCCAGCAGTCCCTTCAATGAGCAGTTCTTC	CASSPFNEQFF
TRBJ2-3	TRBV7-6	-	-	TGTGCCAGCAGCTTAGTGGTTCTAGGAGTGGGTGATACGCAGTATTTT	CASSLVVLGVGDTQYF
TRBJ2-7	TRBV28	once	-	TGTGCCAGCAGTAAGACTGGAGTCCCCTACGAGCAGTACTTC	CASSKTGVPYEQYF
TRBJ2-2	TRBV6-5	-	-	TGTGCCAGCAGTTACCTGGGGCCCGGGGAGCTGTTTTTT	CASSYLGPGELFF
TRBJ2-7	TRBV11-2	-	-	TGTGCCAGCACCTTGGAGGACAGCCCCTCCTACGAGCAGTACTTC	CASTLEDSPSYEQYF
TRBJ1-5	TRBV19	few	-	TGTGCCAGTAGTCCGTTGGGCAGGGGCGCTGGCAATCAGCCCCAGCATTTT	CASSPLGRGAGNQPQHF
TRBJ2-7	TRBV13	-	-	TGTGCCAGCAGCTTAAGTGGCCGACTCTCCTACGAGCAGTACTTC	CASSLSGRLSYEQYF
TRBJ2-3	TRBV4-3	-	-	TGCGCCAGCAGCCAAGATGTAGCGGCTAGCACAGATACGCAGTATTTT	CASSQDVAASTDTQYF
TRBJ2-7	TRBV10-1	-	-	TGCGCCAGCAGTGAGGATATACAGGGTAAAAGAGGGCTCTACGAGCAGTACTTC	CASSEDIQGKRGLYEQYF
TRBJ1-3	TRBV30	-	-	TGTGCCTGGAGGGGCCGACCAAACTCTGGAAACACCATATATTTT	CAWRGRPNSGNTIYF
TRBJ2-7	TRBV9	-	-	TGTGCCAGCAGCGTAGCCTCCGGGATCGCGGACGAGCAGTACTTC	CASSVASGIADEQYF
TRBJ2-5	TRBV19	-	TRBD1	TGTGCCAGTAGTATTACGGGGACAGGGGGGAGAGAGACCCAGTACTTC	CASSITGTGGRETQYF
TRBJ2-3	TRBV9	-	-	TGTGCCAGCAACCGAGGAGGGGCAGATACGCAGTATTTT	CASNRGGADTQYF
TRBJ1-4	TRBV4-1	-	-	TGCGCCAGCAGCCACCGTGGACGGCCTCGGGGGAATGAAAAACTGTTTTTT	CASSHRGRPRGNEKLFF
TRBJ2-7	TRBV6-6	-	TRBD1	TGTGCCAGCCTGACAGGGGAATCTTACGAGCAGTACTTC	CASLTGESYEQYF
TRBJ1-4	TRBV19	-	TRBD1	TGTGCCAGTAGTATAGGCGACAGGGAGAAAAAACTGTTTTTT	CASSIGDREKKLFF
TRBJ2-2	TRBV25-1	-	-	TGTGCCAGCAGTGTGGCTGGGACACTTAACACCGGGGAGCTGTTTTTT	CASSVAGTLNTGELFF
TRBJ1-1	TRBV2	-	-	TGTGCCAGCGCAACCCCTCGGGCGGGGGCCAACACTGAAGCTTTCTTT	CASATPRAGANTEAFF
TRBJ2-3	TRBV27	-	-	TGTGCCAGCAGTTTGATCGGTAGCACAGATACGCAGTATTTT	CASSLIGSTDTQYF
TRBJ2-4	TRBV27	-	-	TGTGCCAGCAGCTTAACGTGGCTAGCCAAAAACATTCAGTACTTC	CASSLTWLAKNIQYF
TRBJ2-2	TRBV5-1	-	TRBD1	TGCGCCAGCAGCTTGGAAGGGACAGTGAACCTGAACACCGGGGAGCTGTTTTTT	CASSLEGTVNLNTGELFF
TRBJ1-4	TRBV28	-	TRBD1	TGTGCCAGCAGTGCCGGGACAGGGATTAAACTGTTTTTT	CASSAGTGIKLFF
TRBJ2-5	TRBV6-5	-	TRBD2	TGTGCCAGCAGTTATCATAGCGGGAGGGGGGGGACCCAGTACTTC	CASSYHSGRGGTQYF
TRBJ2-7	TRBV6-5	-	-	TGTGCCAGCAGTTACGGGGGGGCCAGCTCCTACGAGCAGTACTTC	CASSYGGASSYEQYF
TRBJ1-3	TRBV7-7	-	-	TGTGCTAGCAGCTTAGCCCCCGAGGGCACCATATATTTT	CASSLAPEGTIYF
TRBJ1-5	TRBV18	-	TRBD1	TGTGCCAGCTCACCCCAAGAAAAGACAGGGAGCGGACAGCCCCAGCATTTT	CASSPQEKTGSGQPQHF
TRBJ2-7	TRBV11-2	-	-	TGTGCCAGCAGCTTATTTGGATCCGAGCAGTACTTC	CASSLFGSEQYF
TRBJ2-7	TRBV6-1	-	TRBD1	TGTGCCAGCAGTTGGGACAGGGGAGTCGACGAGCAGTACTTC	CASSWDRGVDEQYF
TRBJ2-1	TRBV5-4	-	TRBD2	TGTGCCAGCAGCAGACTAGCGGACCTCTACAATGAGCAGTTCTTC	CASSRLADLYNEQFF
TRBJ2-4	TRBV28	-	-	TGTGCCAGCAGCACCTCCTACAGGACCCGAGCCAAAAACATTCAGTACTTC	CASSTSYRTRAKNIQYF
TRBJ2-2	TRBV5-1	-	-	TGCGCCAGCAGCTTGGTGGGTACAGGAGCTACCGGGGAGCTGTTTTTT	CASSLVGTGATGELFF
TRBJ1-1	TRBV5-1	-	-	TGCGCCAGCAGCTCGGGACATCTGAACACTGAAGCTTTCTTT	CASSSGHLNTEAFF
TRBJ2-3	TRBV6-1	-	-	TGTGCCAGCAGTTCCAGCACAGATACGCAGTATTTT	CASSSSTDTQYF
TRBJ2-1	TRBV10-1	-	-	TGCGCCAGCAGTGACGGCAGCCCCTCCTACAATGAGCAGTTCTTC	CASSDGSPSYNEQFF
TRBJ1-3	TRBV13	-	-	TGTGCCAGCAGCTTACAGGGAACGGCTGGAAACACCATATATTTT	CASSLQGTAGNTIYF
TRBJ1-3	TRBV28	once	-	TGTGCCAGCAGTCCGCCCTTGGGGAAGGCTGGAAACACCATATATTTT	CASSPPLGKAGNTIYF
TRBJ1-2	TRBV6-5	few	TRBD1	TGTGCCAGCAGTTACTCTAACCGGGACAGGGACGGCTACACCTTC	CASSYSNRDRDGYTF
TRBJ1-2	TRBV5-1	-	TRBD1	TGCGCCAGCAGCAATCAGGCAGGGGGCGCCGATGGCTACACCTTC	CASSNQAGGADGYTF
TRBJ1-2	TRBV28	-	TRBD1	TGTGCCAGCAGTCAACAGGGGCCACATGGCTACACCTTC	CASSQQGPHGYTF
TRBJ2-7	TRBV9	-	-	TGTGCCAGCAGCGTAGGGGGCGACTTAAAGTACCCCTACGAGCAGTACTTC	CASSVGGDLKYPYEQYF
TRBJ1-2	TRBV5-1	-	-	TGCGCCAGCAGCTTCGACGGGACTCCCGATCTCTATGGCTACACCTTC	CASSFDGTPDLYGYTF
TRBJ1-1	TRBV7-9	-	TRBD1	TGTGCCAGCAGCTCTTACAGGGGGCGCGATACTGAAGCTTTCTTT	CASSSYRGRDTEAFF
TRBJ2-3	TRBV30	-	TRBD2	TGTGCCTGGAGTGTAGGTAGCGGGAGAGTATCGCAGTATTTT	CAWSVGSGRVSQYF
TRBJ1-4	TRBV5-1	few	TRBD1	TGCGCCAGCAGCCCGGGGACAGCTGGTGAAAAACTGTTTTTT	CASSPGTAGEKLFF
TRBJ2-1	TRBV27	-	-	TGTGCCAGCAGTCCCGGACTATCCCACAATGAGCAGTTCTTC	CASSPGLSHNEQFF
TRBJ2-1	TRBV19	-	-	TGTGCCAGCGCGGTAGGCAATGAGCAGTTCTTC	CASAVGNEQFF
TRBJ1-5	TRBV30	-	-	TGTGCCTGGAGTGCTCGTAGCAATCAGCCCCAGCATTTT	CAWSARSNQPQHF
TRBJ1-2	TRBV4-1	-	-	TGCGCCAGCAGCCGAGAACCCAGCGCGGGGCGTCCAGGGGGCTACACCTTC	CASSREPSAGRPGGYTF
TRBJ2-1	TRBV7-3	-	-	TGTGCCAGCAGCTTACGGTTGGTTCCGGGCAATGAGCAGTTCTTC	CASSLRLVPGNEQFF
TRBJ2-1	TRBV4-1	-	-	TGCGCCAGCAGCCGCGCAAGCGGACTCCCGGGGGATGAGCAGTTCTTC	CASSRASGLPGDEQFF
TRBJ1-1	TRBV9	-	-	TGTGCCAGCAGCAGTCACCAGAGGAGCACTGAAGCTTTCTTT	CASSSHQRSTEAFF
TRBJ2-5	TRBV5-4	-	-	TGTGCCAGCAGCTTTAAAAGCAAGTTGCAGCAAGAGACCCAGTACTTC	CASSFKSKLQQETQYF
TRBJ2-7	TRBV18	-	TRBD2	TGTGCCAGCTCACCAGCCGGGACTAGCGCCATTAGCTCCTACGAGCAGTACTTC	CASSPAGTSAISSYEQYF
TRBJ2-7	TRBV7-2	-	-	TGTGCCACCCGTGGAGCAGCCTACGAGCAGTACTTC	CATRGAAYEQYF
TRBJ1-4	TRBV11-2	once	-	TGTGCCAGCAGCCCCGGCCCCTACATATATGAAAAACTGTTTTTT	CASSPGPYIYEKLFF
TRBJ2-4	TRBV5-5	-	-	TGTGCCAGCCTAGTGGGGGGATCAGCCAAAAACATTCAGTACTTC	CASLVGGSAKNIQYF